What follows describes a single T cell receptor (beta chain). Its antigen is as yet unknown. The CDR3 covers 16 residues. CDR1 and CDR2 from the germline V gene are MNHEY and SVGAGI. V was shortened by 0 bases and J by 5 bases, with 17 bases between the two germline ends. There were likely unrecorded immune exposures, though donors were nominally healthy when sampled. PCR employed 60 Vbeta and 13 Jbeta primers. Sequencing used immunoSEQ multiplex PCR; TCRdb keeps in-frame clones, though not all of them. This table holds around 37,000 clones, 74% found once. These data originate in a study of cytomegalovirus exposure and HLA in healthy donors. Points from the study as a whole: While the bulk of TCR sequences proved rare, some public TCRs turned up in many donors. Earlier analysis yielded a pattern in which most TCR beta V segments were productive about 90% or about 30% of the time.

This sequence was found in a man between 25 and 39 years old in good health and CMV-seronegative. V is TRBV6-5 and J is TRBJ2-7; D possibly corresponds to TRBD1 (5 bases). The sample consisted of PBMCs. CDR3 residues: CASSYSGMGQADEQYF. The DNA for the CDR3 is TGTGCCAGCAGTTACTCTGGAATGGGGCAGGCCGACGAGCAGTACTTC.